This TCR beta chain was recorded in a study of T cells in Graves' hyperthyroidism and ophthalmopathy. TCR beta CDR3 sequences were amplified from RNA transcripts. A set of HTBI primers served as the primers for a first-round RT-PCR of the TCR CDR3. TCRdb analysed the multiplex PCR reads with MiXCR anew, one entry per CDR3 protein. The sample comprises roughly 700,000 distinct CDR3 sequences, 12% to 15% of which are singletons, and more than 8.5% rests with the top ten. The germline CDR1 and CDR2 sequences are LNHDA and SQIVND (reference sequence). The CDR3 totals 15 residues. Trimming took 8 bases from V and 4 from J, leaving 18 bases between them.

The rearrangement joins TRBV19 to TRBJ2-4; D might be TRBD1 or TRBD2, each matching 5 bases. The sequence was obtained from a woman aged 18-35 years with Graves' hyperthyroidism. Source material: blood. The CDR3 here is CASGEVAWGKNIQYF. CDR3 DNA sequence: TGTGCCAGTGGCGAGGTCGCCTGGGGGAAAAACATTCAGTACTTC.